Below, 5 T cell receptor beta chains from the same sample are listed, as sequenced in a study of blood T cell repertoires in COVID-19. Produced via immunoSEQ multiplex PCR; TCRdb's table is partial and in-frame only. The sample includes over 150,000 clones, around 90% of them seen just once. The sample comprised peripheral blood. These receptors originate from a man aged 40-55 years with active or convalescent COVID-19.

The genes are TRBV14 and TRBJ2-1; possible D gene TRBD2, 5 bases. The V end lost 1 base, the J end lost 7 bases, and 17 bases lay between the germline ends. Germline CDR1 and CDR2: SGHDN and FVKESK. The CDR3 runs to 16 residues. CDR3 amino acids: CASSQVGYGLVNEQFF. CDR3 sequence (DNA): TGTGCCAGCAGCCAAGTTGGTTACGGACTTGTAAATGAGCAGTTCTTC.

The chain uses TRBV4-1 and TRBJ2-5, with TRBD2 matching over 13 bases. V lost 1 base and J lost 3; bases outside the gene matches: 5. This CDR3 has 17 residues. CDR1 and CDR2 (germline): MGHRA, YSYEKL. The CDR3 reads CASSQVTSGGAEETQYF. CDR3 in DNA: TGCGCCAGCAGCCAAGTCACTAGCGGGGGGGCCGAAGAGACCCAGTACTTC.

V and J are TRBV2 and TRBJ1-1, with TRBD1 as a possible D gene (5 bases). Germline values: CDR1 SNHLY, CDR2 FYNNEI. V was trimmed by 5 bases and J by 1 base, leaving 11 bases between them. The CDR3 is 14 residues long. The CDR3 loop reads CASSNDSPNTEAFF. The CDR3 DNA reads as TGTGCCAGCAGTAACGACAGTCCGAACACTGAAGCTTTCTTT.

V and J are TRBV12-3 or TRBV12-4 and TRBJ2-5; TRBD1 agrees at 9 bases. CDR3 length: 13 amino acids. With V trimmed by 7 bases and J by 1 base, 1 base remained unmatched. CDR3 in DNA: TGTGCCAGCAACAGGGGGCCCCAAGAGACCCAGTACTTC. This sequence encodes CASNRGPQETQYF.

The rearrangement joins TRBV10-3 to TRBJ1-4; 9 bases fit TRBD1. The CDR3 extends over 15 amino acids. Germline CDR1 and CDR2: ENHRY and SYGVKD. V gave up 5 bases and J gave up 8 bases; unmatched junction bases: 9. The CDR3: CAISSRGQGDEKLFF. CDR3 sequence (DNA): TGTGCCATCAGTTCAAGGGGACAGGGAGACGAAAAACTGTTTTTT.